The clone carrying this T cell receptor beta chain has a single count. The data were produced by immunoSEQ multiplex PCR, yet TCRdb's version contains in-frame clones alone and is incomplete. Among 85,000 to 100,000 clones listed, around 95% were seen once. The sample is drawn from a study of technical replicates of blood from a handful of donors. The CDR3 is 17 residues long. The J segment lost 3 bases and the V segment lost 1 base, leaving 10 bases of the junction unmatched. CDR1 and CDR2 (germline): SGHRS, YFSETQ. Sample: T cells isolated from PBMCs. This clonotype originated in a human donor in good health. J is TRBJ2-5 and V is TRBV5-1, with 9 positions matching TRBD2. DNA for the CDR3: TGCGCCAGCAGCTTGCCCGTAAACGTAGCGGGAGAAGAGACCCAGTACTTC. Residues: CASSLPVNVAGEETQYF.